The 20 T cell receptor beta chains in this list originate from one sample, sequenced in a study of cytomegalovirus exposure and HLA in healthy donors. Primers: 60 Vbeta forward and 13 Jbeta reverse. Generated by immunoSEQ multiplex PCR, the TCRdb table keeps only in-frame clones and is missing some. Among around 100,000 clones listed, 74% were seen once. Material: PBMCs. These receptors all come from a man aged 50-59 years in good health and CMV-seropositive.

The chain employs TRBV7-9 and TRBJ2-5, with TRBD1 matching 7 bases. V lost 4 bases, J lost 5 bases, and 10 bases stayed unmatched. Germline lookup yields CDR1 SEHNR and CDR2 FQNEAQ (reference sequence). CDR3 length equals 15 residues. The CDR3 loop is CASSSPGTATETQYF. In nucleotides, the CDR3 is TGTGCCAGCAGCTCCCCCGGGACAGCGACGGAGACCCAGTACTTC.

The chain couples TRBV5-1 to TRBJ2-1; TRBD1 agrees at 7 bases. CDR1 SGHRS and CDR2 YFSETQ come from the germline V gene. Germline trimming cut 0 bases from V and 6 bases from J; bases unmatched to any gene: 0. This CDR3 spans 13 amino acids. CDR3 protein: CASSLAGGNEQFF. The CDR3 DNA reads TGCGCCAGCAGCTTGGCAGGGGGCAATGAGCAGTTCTTC.

The chain carries TRBV4-1 and TRBJ1-2; TRBD1 is a possible D gene (5 bases). The CDR3 spans 15 residues. Germline CDR1 reads MGHRA; CDR2 reads YSYEKL. The germline V and J ends were trimmed by 2 bases and 4 bases, with 14 bases remaining between them. CDR3 region: CASSQPRVRSYGYTF. In DNA, the CDR3 is TGCGCCAGCAGCCAACCCAGGGTTCGAAGCTATGGCTACACCTTC.

The rearrangement links TRBV9 to TRBJ2-6; possibly TRBD2 for D (5 bases). The CDR3 sequence is 15 residues long. Trimming removed 2 bases from V and 1 base from J, with 7 bases in between. The germline CDR1 and CDR2 sequences are SGDLS and YYNGEE. The CDR3 reads CASSVRGSGANVLTF. Here the CDR3 DNA reads TGTGCCAGCAGCGTTCGGGGTTCTGGGGCCAACGTCCTGACTTTC.

The J gene is TRBJ2-2, the V gene TRBV11-1, with unresolved D. The CDR3 loop spans 15 amino acids. CDR1 is SGHAT, CDR2 FQDESV, per germline (reference sequence). The V end was cut by 0 bases, the J end by 0 bases, with 5 bases between. As DNA, the CDR3 is TGTGCCAGCAGCTTAGCCCAGACGAACACCGGGGAGCTGTTTTTT. Translated: CASSLAQTNTGELFF.

The chain uses TRBV6-1 and TRBJ1-1; perhaps TRBD1 as D (5 bases). Germline lookup yields CDR1 MNHNS and CDR2 SASEGT. This CDR3 region has 14 residues. Deletions cut 4 bases from V and 7 bases from J, with 16 bases between. CDR3 sequence reads: CASSVNHWGGEAFF. The CDR3, as DNA: TGTGCCAGCAGTGTAAATCACTGGGGCGGTGAAGCTTTCTTT.

J is TRBJ2-3 and V is TRBV5-6; 10 bases agree with TRBD2. Germline V gene sequence: CDR1 SGHDT, CDR2 YYEEEE. V was clipped by 1 base and J by 4 bases; unmatched bases: 12. CDR3 size: 18 residues. CDR3 sequence reads: CASSLMGLARVTSDTQYF. CDR3 DNA sequence: TGTGCCAGCAGCTTGATGGGACTAGCGAGAGTTACTTCAGATACGCAGTATTTT.

This clone was picked up a small number of times. This chain joins TRBV7-9 and TRBJ2-7; D unresolved. This CDR3 contains 13 residues. The germline CDR1 and CDR2 sequences are SEHNR and FQNEAQ (reference sequence). Trimming left V 5 bases short and J 0 bases short, with 8 bases between. For the CDR3, the DNA is TGTGCCAGCAGCAAAATTAGCTCCTACGAGCAGTACTTC. Encoded protein: CASSKISSYEQYF.

The chain joins TRBV2 to TRBJ1-2, with TRBD1 matching 7 bases. CDR3 length: 15 amino acids. Germline values: CDR1 SNHLY, CDR2 FYNNEI. V dropped 1 base and J dropped 4; count of bases not matched to a gene: 6. The CDR3, as DNA: TGTGCCAGCAGTGAAGGACAGGGAAAGATCTATGGCTACACCTTC. It is translated as CASSEGQGKIYGYTF.

This clone was detected only once. V usage is TRBV5-4 and J usage is TRBJ1-3, with a tentative D call TRBD1 (5 bases). The CDR3 length is 13 residues. Per the germline V gene, CDR1 is SGHNT and CDR2 is YYREEE (reference sequence). V was shortened by 2 bases and J by 6 bases, with 9 bases between the two germline ends. Written as DNA, the CDR3 is TGTGCCAGCAGCTTCGGGGGGGAAAACACCATATATTTT. As protein: CASSFGGENTIYF.

This clone has only one observation. This sequence joins TRBV5-1 and TRBJ2-5; D is perhaps TRBD2 (6 bases). Matching the DNA end better, TRBJ2-7 makes the J call doubtful. Germline CDR1 SGHRS, CDR2 YFSETQ. The CDR3 consists of 15 residues. The CDR3 loop is CASNFSGRNNYEQYF. CDR3 sequence (DNA): TGCGCCAGCAACTTTTCGGGGAGGAACAACTACGAGCAGTACTTC.

This chain uses TRBV15 with TRBJ1-4; D gene uncertain. With 1 base removed from V and 1 base from J, the gap between germline ends came to 4 bases. From germline, CDR1 is LNHNV and CDR2 YYDKDF (reference sequence). The CDR3 has 14 residues. CDR3 sequence: CATSRGLTNEKLFF. For the CDR3, the DNA is TGTGCCACCAGCAGAGGGCTAACTAATGAAAAACTGTTTTTT.

The V and J genes are TRBV2 and TRBJ2-1; D is unclear. With 9 bases removed from V and 5 bases from J, the gap between germline ends came to 17 bases. Germline V gene sequence: CDR1 SNHLY, CDR2 FYNNEI. CDR3 length: 14 residues. The CDR3 spells CASQVFPLNNEQFF. In DNA form, the CDR3 reads TGTGCCAGTCAGGTATTCCCCTTGAACAATGAGCAGTTCTTC.

The gene calls are TRBV7-3 and TRBJ2-1; tentatively, D is TRBD2 (6 bases). The CDR3 has 15 residues. The ends were cut back, 2 bases at V and 5 bases at J, with 13 bases in the middle. Germline V gene sequence: CDR1 SGHTA, CDR2 FQGTGA. This CDR3 is CASSLSASDHNEQFF. Here the CDR3 DNA reads TGTGCCAGCAGCTTATCAGCTAGCGACCACAATGAGCAGTTCTTC.

This clone was counted a single time. The V gene is TRBV5-4, the J gene TRBJ2-3; D is perhaps TRBD2 (5 bases). CDR1 is SGHNT and CDR2 is YYREEE in the germline V gene (reference sequence). CDR3 length equals 15 residues. Trimming took off 3 bases at V and 3 bases at J, with 14 bases between the two ends. In nucleotides, the CDR3 is TGTGCCAGCAGCTGGCGGGTAGTAGCAACAGATACGCAGTATTTT. Protein: CASSWRVVATDTQYF. Full variable domain (missing parts from reference TRBV5-4 and TRBJ2-3): ETGVTQSPTHLIKTRGQQVTLRCSSQSGHNTVSWYQQALGQGPQFIFQYYREEENGRGNFPPRFSGLQFPNYSSELNVNALELDDSALYLCASSWRVVATDTQYFGPGTRLTVL.

V usage is TRBV6-1 and J usage is TRBJ1-2; 7 nucleotides match TRBD1. The CDR3 consists of 13 residues. V trimming: 6 bases; J trimming: 6 bases; junction bases outside the gene matches: 7. CDR1 MNHNS and CDR2 SASEGT come from the germline V gene. The CDR3 nucleotides read TGTGCCAGCAGACGGACAGGAGGAGATGGCTACACCTTC. This encodes CASRRTGGDGYTF.

The chain joins TRBV5-1 to TRBJ2-3; D perhaps matches TRBD2 (6 bases). The CDR3 has 19 amino acids. Trimming took off 0 bases at V and 2 bases at J, with 22 bases between the two ends. CDR1 SGHRS and CDR2 YFSETQ come from the germline V gene. The CDR3 region is CASSLEVSAGPRNTDTQYF. As DNA, the CDR3 is TGCGCCAGCAGCTTGGAGGTCTCGGCGGGGCCCCGGAACACAGATACGCAGTATTTT.

This chain joins TRBV12-5 and TRBJ2-2; 9 bases agree with TRBD2. There are 14 residues in the CDR3. Per the germline V gene, CDR1 is LGHNT and CDR2 is FRNRAP. The junction had 8 bases not matched to a gene; V was cut back by 1 base and J by 14 bases. Here the CDR3 DNA reads TGTGCTAGTGGTTTGGGACTAGCGGAGGGAAGTCTGTTTTTT. Amino acids: CASGLGLAEGSLFF.

The chain combines TRBV2 with TRBJ2-7, with TRBD1 matching 8 bases. J gave up 6 bases and V 6 bases, and 7 bases lay outside the gene matches. In germline, CDR1 is SNHLY, CDR2 FYNNEI. The CDR3 loop spans 13 amino acids. The CDR3 loop reads CASRPDRAGEQYF. Here the CDR3 DNA reads TGTGCCAGCAGACCGGACAGGGCCGGCGAGCAGTACTTC.

This clone was seen many times. The gene calls are TRBV20-1 and TRBJ1-2; D gene unclear. V was cut by 5 bases and J by 7 bases, with 11 bases left in between. Germline values: CDR1 DFQATT, CDR2 SNEGSKA (reference sequence). The CDR3 has 11 residues. CDR3 sequence (DNA): TGCAGTGCTTGGAGCGACCGTGGCTACACCTTC. It yields the protein CSAWSDRGYTF.